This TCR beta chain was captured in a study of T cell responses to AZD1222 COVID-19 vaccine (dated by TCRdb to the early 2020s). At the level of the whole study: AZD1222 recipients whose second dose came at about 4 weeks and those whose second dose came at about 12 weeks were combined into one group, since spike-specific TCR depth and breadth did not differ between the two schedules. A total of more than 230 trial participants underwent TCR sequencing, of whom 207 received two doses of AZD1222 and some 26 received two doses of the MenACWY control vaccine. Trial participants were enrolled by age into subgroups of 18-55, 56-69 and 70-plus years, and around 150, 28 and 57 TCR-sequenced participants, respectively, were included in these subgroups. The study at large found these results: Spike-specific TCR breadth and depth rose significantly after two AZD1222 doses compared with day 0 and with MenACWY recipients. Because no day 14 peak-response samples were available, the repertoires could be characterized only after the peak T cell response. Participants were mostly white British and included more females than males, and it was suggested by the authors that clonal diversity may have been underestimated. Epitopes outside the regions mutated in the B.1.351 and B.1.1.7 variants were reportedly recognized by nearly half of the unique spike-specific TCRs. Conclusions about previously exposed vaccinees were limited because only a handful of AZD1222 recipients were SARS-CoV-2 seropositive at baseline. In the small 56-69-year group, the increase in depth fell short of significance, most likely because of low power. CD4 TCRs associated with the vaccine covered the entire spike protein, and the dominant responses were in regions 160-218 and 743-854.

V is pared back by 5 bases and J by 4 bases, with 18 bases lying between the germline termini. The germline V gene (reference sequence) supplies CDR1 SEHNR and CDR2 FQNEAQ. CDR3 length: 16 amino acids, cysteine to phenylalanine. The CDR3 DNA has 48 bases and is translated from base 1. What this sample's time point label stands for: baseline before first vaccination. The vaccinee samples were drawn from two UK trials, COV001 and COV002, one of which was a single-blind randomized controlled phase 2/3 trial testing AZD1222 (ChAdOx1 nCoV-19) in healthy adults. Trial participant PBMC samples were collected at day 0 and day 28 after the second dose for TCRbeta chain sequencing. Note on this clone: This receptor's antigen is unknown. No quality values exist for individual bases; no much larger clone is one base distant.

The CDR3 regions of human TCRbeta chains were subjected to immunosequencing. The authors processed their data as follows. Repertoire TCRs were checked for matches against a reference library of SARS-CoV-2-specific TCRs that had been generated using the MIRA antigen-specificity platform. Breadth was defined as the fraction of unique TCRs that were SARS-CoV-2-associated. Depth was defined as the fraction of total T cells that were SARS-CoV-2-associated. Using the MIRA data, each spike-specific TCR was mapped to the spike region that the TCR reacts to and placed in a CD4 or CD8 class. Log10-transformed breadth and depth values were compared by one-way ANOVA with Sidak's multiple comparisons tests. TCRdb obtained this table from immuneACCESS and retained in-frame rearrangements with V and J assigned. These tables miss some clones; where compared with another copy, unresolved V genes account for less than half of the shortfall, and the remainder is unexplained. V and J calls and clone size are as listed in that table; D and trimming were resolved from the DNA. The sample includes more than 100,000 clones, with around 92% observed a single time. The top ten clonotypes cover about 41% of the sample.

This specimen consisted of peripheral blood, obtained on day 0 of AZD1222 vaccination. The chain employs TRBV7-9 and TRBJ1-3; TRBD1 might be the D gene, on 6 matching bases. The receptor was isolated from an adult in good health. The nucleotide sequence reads TGTGCCAGCAGCCCTACAGGGCCTTCGAAAGGAAACACCATATATTTT. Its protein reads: CASSPTGPSKGNTIYF.